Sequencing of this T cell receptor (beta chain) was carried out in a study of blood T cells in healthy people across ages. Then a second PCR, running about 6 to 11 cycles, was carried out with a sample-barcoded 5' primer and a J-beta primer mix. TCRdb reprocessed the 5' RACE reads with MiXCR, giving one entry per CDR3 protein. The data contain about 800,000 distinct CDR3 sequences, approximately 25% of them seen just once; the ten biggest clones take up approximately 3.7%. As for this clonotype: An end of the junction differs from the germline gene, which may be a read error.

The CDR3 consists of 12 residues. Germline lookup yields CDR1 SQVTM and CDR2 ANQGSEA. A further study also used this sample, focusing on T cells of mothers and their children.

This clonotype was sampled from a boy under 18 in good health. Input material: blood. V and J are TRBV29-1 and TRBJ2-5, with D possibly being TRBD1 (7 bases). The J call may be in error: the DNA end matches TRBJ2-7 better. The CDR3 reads CNVVSGGLEQYF. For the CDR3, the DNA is TGCAACGTTGTATCAGGGGGACTCGAGCAGTACTTC.